The source of this T cell receptor (beta chain) is a study of shared T cell receptors in the human thymus. The CDR3 is 16 residues long. V lost 2 bases to trimming and J lost 8 bases; unmatched junction nucleotides: 10. CDR1 is SGHDN, CDR2 FVKESK, per germline. Libraries were prepared by immunoSEQ multiplex PCR; TCRdb keeps only in-frame clonotypes and omits some of them. The data show about 660,000 clones, 80% to 90% seen once. Another study also made use of these data, one on human thymus T cells. That publication notes: Infants served as donors; they were healthy and Finnish and were having corrective surgery for congenital heart defects. Corrective cardiac surgery supplied the resected thymus tissue. Within thymic and blood repertoires, V and J gene usage appeared to be biased. What related research reported was that thymic repertoires overlapped highly among unrelated individuals.

The source material was thymocytes. The chain joins TRBV14 to TRBJ2-4; 9 nucleotides align to TRBD1. The TCR sequence derives from a boy under two years old with a congenital heart defect. In nucleotides, the CDR3 is TGTGCCAGCAGCCAATCTTTAGACAGGGGGGAGGACATTCAGTACTTC. Protein: CASSQSLDRGEDIQYF.